This T cell receptor beta chain stems from a study of blood T cells in healthy people across ages. Overall study results and limits: It was the long-lived donors that had more naive CD4+ cells and higher diversity than aged donors. Per-million-T-cell TCR beta diversity fell roughly linearly with age.

V lost 2 bases, J lost 4 bases, and 8 bases lay in between. Germline assignment: CDR1 SNHLY and CDR2 FYNNEI. This CDR3 has 14 amino acids. Regarding this clonotype: Its antigen is still unknown.

Sample-barcoded 5' priming and a J-beta primer mix drove a second PCR of 7 to 11 cycles. One entry per CDR3 protein results from TCRdb running MiXCR on the 5' RACE reads. The table records 750,000 to 950,000 distinct CDR3 sequences, around half of them present only once. The sample taken for sequencing was blood. The genes are TRBV2 and TRBJ1-4, with D perhaps matching TRBD1 (5 bases). This sequence originates from a man older than 75 in good health. The CDR3 is CASSELGLNEKLFF. In DNA form, the CDR3 reads TGTGCCAGCAGTGAACTGGGACTTAATGAAAAACTGTTTTTT.